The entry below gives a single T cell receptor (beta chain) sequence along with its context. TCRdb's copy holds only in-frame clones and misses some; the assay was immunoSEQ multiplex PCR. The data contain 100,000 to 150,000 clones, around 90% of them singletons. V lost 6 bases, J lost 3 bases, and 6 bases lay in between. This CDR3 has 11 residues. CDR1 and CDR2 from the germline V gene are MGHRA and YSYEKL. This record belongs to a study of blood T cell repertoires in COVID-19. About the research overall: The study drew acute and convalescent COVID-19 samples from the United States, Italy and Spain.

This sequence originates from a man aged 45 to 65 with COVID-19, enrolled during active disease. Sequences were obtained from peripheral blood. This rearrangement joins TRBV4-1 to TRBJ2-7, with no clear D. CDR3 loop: CASSNYYEQYF. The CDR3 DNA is TGCGCCAGCAGTAATTACTACGAGCAGTACTTC.